This TCR beta chain was sequenced during a study of human T cells and chemical hapten exposure (dated by TCRdb to the early 2020s). For the wider study: For sensitization, 2% DPC in acetone was applied to a 2 cm by 2 cm area of upper inner arm skin. Weekly therapeutic DPC doses were additionally applied to the scalp of patients throughout the roughly 23-week study period. Patch tests used Finn chambers with 0.01% DPC on the upper back, scored after 6 days by International Contact Dermatitis Research Group standards. Alopecia areata with under or over 50% scalp involvement, alopecia totalis and alopecia universalis were represented in the patient cohort, which was mostly female. The libraries were sequenced as a pool, and the TCR yield per sample differed mostly because of small variations in library volumes within the pool. This study followed changes in the peripheral blood TCR repertoire in vivo during primary and secondary sensitization of alopecia patients to the hapten diphenylcyclopropenone (DPC). Blood samples were taken from patients before sensitization (week 0) and then at 2, 6 and about 24 weeks after DPC sensitization. Under 30 alopecia patients gave blood for TCR sequencing at one to four time points (pre-sensitization, 2, 6 and 24 weeks). What the study reported, not specific to this receptor: Alopecia, a presumed autoimmune disease, was present in all patients, so the immune response of the patients might differ from that of healthy individuals. Compared with pre-sensitization or healthy control sets, expanded TCRs formed significantly more large CDR3 similarity clusters, which is consistent with antigen-driven responses. The number of PT1 expanded TCRs positively correlated with patch test score, significant at thresholds 8, 16 and 32 but not 4. Repeated subsampling changed both the strength of the expansion versus patch-test correlation and the threshold at which that correlation became significant. DPC sensitization did not change how many TCRs were above 1 in 1000 frequency, and no evidence was found of alterations in global repertoire structure.

This clonotype has more than one count but fewer than ten. Its antigen is still unknown. The record has no base qualities; no much larger clone is one base away. Libraries came from RACE. Sequencing relied on a NextSeq 500. During library preparation, unique molecular identifiers were attached to individual cDNA molecules so that TCRs could be counted quantitatively and reproducibly. Each blood RNA sample was used to sequence both TCR alpha and TCR beta chains. As for how the authors treated the data: Samples had a median of roughly 98,000 TCRs, with a range from about 23,224 to 750,000. The Decombinator software suite was used to annotate V, J and CDR3 in the TCR reads. To make PS versus PT1 abundance plots, every sample was subsampled to the same number of TCRs (28,000). TCRs were defined as expanded if absent before sensitization and observed at least eight times at the 2-week time point. Starting from the raw public reads, TCRdb applied fastp trimming at Q25, assembled clones with MiXCR and retained in-frame beta chains. Rows with one shared CDR3 protein collapse into an entry with the most common genes and DNA. TCRdb's processing, not the authors', yielded these V and J calls. This sample lists some 200,000 distinct CDR3 sequences; around 30% were detected once. Just under 3% of the sample is taken by the ten largest.

Taken with the paper, the label for time point translates to: pre-sensitization, week 0. In light of the paper, this sample's treatment or condition label describes: therapeutic diphenylcyclopropenone sensitization with weekly scalp DPC. Blood at each patch-test visit was drawn before the patch test was applied. Patients were considered eligible if aged 18 to 70, diagnosed with alopecia and deemed suitable for DPC therapy, and patients were excluded if pregnant. Total RNA was extracted from unfractionated whole blood that had been collected in Tempus Blood RNA tubes. CDR1 and CDR2 (LGHNA, YNFKEQ) derive from the germline V gene. V is pruned by 1 base and J by 5 bases, leaving 4 bases of the junction without a gene match. The CDR3 covers 15 residues, taking in both the cysteine and the phenylalanine. Only CDR3 DNA remains: 45 bases, in frame from the first base.

The receptor was isolated from a woman in her twenties or thirties with alopecia areata. Some clones in this sample may be carry-over from other donors' samples. The sequence is built from TRBV4-2 and TRBJ2-5; TRBD2 lines up with 10 middle nucleotides. The sample here was whole blood, taken in connection with sensitization to the hapten diphenylcyclopropenone (DPC). CDR3 protein: CASSQVPSGSETQYF. The DNA reads as follows: TGTGCCAGCAGCCAAGTACCTAGCGGGAGTGAGACCCAGTACTTC.